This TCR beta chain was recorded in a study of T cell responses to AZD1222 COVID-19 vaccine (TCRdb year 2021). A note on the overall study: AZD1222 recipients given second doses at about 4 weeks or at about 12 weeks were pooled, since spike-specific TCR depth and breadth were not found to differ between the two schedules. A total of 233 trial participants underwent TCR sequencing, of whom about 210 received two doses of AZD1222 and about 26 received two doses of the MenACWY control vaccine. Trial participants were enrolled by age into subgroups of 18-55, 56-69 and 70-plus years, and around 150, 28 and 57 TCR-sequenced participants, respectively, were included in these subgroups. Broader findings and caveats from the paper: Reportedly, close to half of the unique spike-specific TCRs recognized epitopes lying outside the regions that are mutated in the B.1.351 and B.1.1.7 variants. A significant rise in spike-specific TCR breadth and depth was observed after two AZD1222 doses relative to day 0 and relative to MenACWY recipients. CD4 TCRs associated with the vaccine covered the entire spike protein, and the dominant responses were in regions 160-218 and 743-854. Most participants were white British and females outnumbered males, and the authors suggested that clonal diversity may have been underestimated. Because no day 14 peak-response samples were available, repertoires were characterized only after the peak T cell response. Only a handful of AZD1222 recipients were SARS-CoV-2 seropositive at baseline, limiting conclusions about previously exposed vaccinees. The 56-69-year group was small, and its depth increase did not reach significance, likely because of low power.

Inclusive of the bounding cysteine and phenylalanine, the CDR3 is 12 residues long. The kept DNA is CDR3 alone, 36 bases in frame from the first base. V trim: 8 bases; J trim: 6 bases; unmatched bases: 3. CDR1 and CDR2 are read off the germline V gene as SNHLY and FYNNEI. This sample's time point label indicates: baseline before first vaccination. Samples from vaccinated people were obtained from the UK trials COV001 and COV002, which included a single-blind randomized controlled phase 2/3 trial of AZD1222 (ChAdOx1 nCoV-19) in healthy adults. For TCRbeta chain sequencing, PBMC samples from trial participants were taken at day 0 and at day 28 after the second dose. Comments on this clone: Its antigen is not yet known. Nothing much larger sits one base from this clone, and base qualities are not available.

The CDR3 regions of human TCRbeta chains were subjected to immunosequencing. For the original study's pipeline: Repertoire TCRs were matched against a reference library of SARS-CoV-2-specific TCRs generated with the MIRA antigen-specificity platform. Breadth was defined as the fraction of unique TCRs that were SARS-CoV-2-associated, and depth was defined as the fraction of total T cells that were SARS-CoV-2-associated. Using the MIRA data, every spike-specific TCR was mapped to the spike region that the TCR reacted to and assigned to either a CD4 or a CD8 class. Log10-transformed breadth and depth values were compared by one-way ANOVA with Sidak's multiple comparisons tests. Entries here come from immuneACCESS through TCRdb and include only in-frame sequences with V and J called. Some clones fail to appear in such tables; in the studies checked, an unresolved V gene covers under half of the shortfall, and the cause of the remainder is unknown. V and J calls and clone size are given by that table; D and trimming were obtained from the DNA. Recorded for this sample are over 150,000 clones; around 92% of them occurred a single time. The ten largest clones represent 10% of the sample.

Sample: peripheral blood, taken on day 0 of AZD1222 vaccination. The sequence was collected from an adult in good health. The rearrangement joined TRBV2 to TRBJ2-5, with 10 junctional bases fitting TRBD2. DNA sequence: TGTGCCAGCCAGCGGGAGGGCAAGACCCAGTACTTC. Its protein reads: CASQREGKTQYF. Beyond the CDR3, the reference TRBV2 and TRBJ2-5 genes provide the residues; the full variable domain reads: EPEVTQTPSHQVTQMGQEVILRCVPISNHLYFYWYRQILGQKVEFLVSFYNNEISEKSEIFDDQFSVERPDGSNFTLKIRSTKLEDSAMYFCASQREGKTQYFGPGTRLLVL.